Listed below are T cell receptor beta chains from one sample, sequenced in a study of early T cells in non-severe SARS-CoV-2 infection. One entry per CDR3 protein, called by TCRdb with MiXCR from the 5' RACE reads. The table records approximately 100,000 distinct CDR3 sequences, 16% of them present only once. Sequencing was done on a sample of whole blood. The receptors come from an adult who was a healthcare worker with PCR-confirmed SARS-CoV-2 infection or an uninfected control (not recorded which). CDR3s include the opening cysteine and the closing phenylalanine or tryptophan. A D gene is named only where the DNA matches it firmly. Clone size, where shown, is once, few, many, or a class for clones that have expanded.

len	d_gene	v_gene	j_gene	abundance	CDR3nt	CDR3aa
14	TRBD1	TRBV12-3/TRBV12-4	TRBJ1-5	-	TGTGCCAGCAGTTTACGACAGGGAGATCAGCCCCAGCATTTT	CASSLRQGDQPQHF
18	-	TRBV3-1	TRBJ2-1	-	TGTGCCAGCAGCCAGACTTCGGCCAGCGAAACCTATTACAATGAGCAGTTCTTC	CASSQTSASETYYNEQFF
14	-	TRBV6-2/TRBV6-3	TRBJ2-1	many	TGTGCCAGCATCCCGGGGACTCCACGCAATGAGCAGTTCTTC	CASIPGTPRNEQFF
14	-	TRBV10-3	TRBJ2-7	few	TGTGCCATCAGTGGGGATCCGTCTTACTACGAGCAGTACTTC	CAISGDPSYYEQYF
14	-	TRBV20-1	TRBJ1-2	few	TGCAGTGCTAGGGATTTTAATGGTGGCTATGGCTACACCTTC	CSARDFNGGYGYTF
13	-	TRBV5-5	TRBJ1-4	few	TGTGCCAGCAGCGGACAGACCAATGAAAAACTGTTTTTT	CASSGQTNEKLFF
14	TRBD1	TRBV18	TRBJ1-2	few	TGTGCCAGCTCACCGCGGGACAGGGAAGATGGCTACACCTTC	CASSPRDREDGYTF
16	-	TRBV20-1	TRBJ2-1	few	TGCAGTGCAACTCTTGAAGCGGGCGAAAACTACAATGAGCAGTTCTTC	CSATLEAGENYNEQFF
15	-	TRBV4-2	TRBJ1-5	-	TGTGCCAGCAGCCAAGAGGCATTTAGCAATCAGCCCCAGCATTTT	CASSQEAFSNQPQHF
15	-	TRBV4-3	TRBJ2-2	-	TGCGCCAGCAGCCTTGGACGGGGGCGTACCGGGGAGCTGTTTTTT	CASSLGRGRTGELFF
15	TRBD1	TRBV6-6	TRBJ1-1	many	TGTGCCAGCAGTTACTCGGACAGGGGGCTCACTGAAGCTTTCTTT	CASSYSDRGLTEAFF
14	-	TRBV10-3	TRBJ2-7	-	TGTGCCATCAAGCCGGGAGCAATGACCTACGAGCAGTGCTTC	CAIKPGAMTYEQCF
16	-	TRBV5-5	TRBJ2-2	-	TGTGCCAGCAGCTTGTTTATGACAGTGAACACCGGGGAGCTGTTTTTT	CASSLFMTVNTGELFF
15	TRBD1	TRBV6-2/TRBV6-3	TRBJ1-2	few	TGTGCCAGCAGCCGGGGACAGTTCTCTGACTATGGCTACACCTTC	CASSRGQFSDYGYTF
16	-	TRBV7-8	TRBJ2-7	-	TGTGCCAGCAGCTTATCCTCTCTGGAGAGCTCCTACGAGCAGTACTTC	CASSLSSLESSYEQYF
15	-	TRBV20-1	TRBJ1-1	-	TGCAGTGCCGACCCCGGGGGAGGGGTGAACACTGAAGCTTTCTTT	CSADPGGGVNTEAFF
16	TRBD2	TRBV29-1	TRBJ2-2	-	TGCAGCGCTGGCTTGATGGCGGGAGTTAACACCGGGGAGCTGTTTTTT	CSAGLMAGVNTGELFF
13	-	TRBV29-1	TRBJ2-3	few	TGCAGCGCTGGGGTGTCGGGGGCAGATACGCAGTATTTT	CSAGVSGADTQYF
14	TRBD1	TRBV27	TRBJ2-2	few	TGTGCCAGCAGTTATCAGGGGGTAGTCGGGGAGCTGTTTTTT	CASSYQGVVGELFF
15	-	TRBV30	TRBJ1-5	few	TGTGCCTGGAGTGGACATACAGGGTCCGATCAGCCCCAGCATTTT	CAWSGHTGSDQPQHF
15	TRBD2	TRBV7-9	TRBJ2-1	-	TGTGCCAGCAGCTTAGGGACTAGCGGACAGAATGAGCAGTTCTTC	CASSLGTSGQNEQFF
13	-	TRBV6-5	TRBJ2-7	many	TGTGCCAGCAGTCAAGGACCGGCCTACGAGCAGTACTTC	CASSQGPAYEQYF
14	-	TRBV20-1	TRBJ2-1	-	TGCAGTGCCAGGGGCGGGAGCTCCTACAATGAGCAGTTCTTC	CSARGGSSYNEQFF
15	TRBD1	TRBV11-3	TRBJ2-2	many	TGTGCCAGCAGCCTTCGGACAGGGGGCACCGGGGAGCTGTTTTTT	CASSLRTGGTGELFF
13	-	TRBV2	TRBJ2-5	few	TGTGCCAGCAGTGATCGGGGGCGAGAGACCCAGTACTTC	CASSDRGRETQYF
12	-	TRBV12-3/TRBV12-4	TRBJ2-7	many	TGTGCCAGCAGCCGAGACACCTACGAGCAGTACTTC	CASSRDTYEQYF
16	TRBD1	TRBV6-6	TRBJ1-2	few	TGTGCCAGCAGCCCCTCCGGACAGGGCACTAACTATGGCTACACCTTC	CASSPSGQGTNYGYTF
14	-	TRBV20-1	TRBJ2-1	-	TGCAGTGCTAGAGTTAGGCGGTCCTACAATGAGCAGTTCTTC	CSARVRRSYNEQFF
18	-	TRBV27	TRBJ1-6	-	TGTGCCAGCAGTTTATCGACGTTGGCCGGTTGGCGTAATTCACCCCTCCACTTT	CASSLSTLAGWRNSPLHF
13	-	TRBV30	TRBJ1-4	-	TGTGCCTGGAGTGTACTCGCTAATGAAAAACTGTTTTTT	CAWSVLANEKLFF
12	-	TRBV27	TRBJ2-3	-	TGTGCCAGCAGTCCCGGCACAGATACGCAGTATTTT	CASSPGTDTQYF
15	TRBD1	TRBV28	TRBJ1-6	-	TGTGCCAGCAGTTTACCAGACAGGGGGAATTCACCCCTCCACTTT	CASSLPDRGNSPLHF
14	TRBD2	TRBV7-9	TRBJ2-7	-	TGTGCCAGCAGCTCTCGACTAGCTTACTACGAGCAGTACTTC	CASSSRLAYYEQYF
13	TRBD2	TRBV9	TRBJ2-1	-	TGTGCCAGCAGCGGGACTAGTCACAATGAGCAGTTCTTC	CASSGTSHNEQFF
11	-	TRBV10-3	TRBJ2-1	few	TGTGCCATCAGTACACACAATGAGCAGTTCTTC	CAISTHNEQFF
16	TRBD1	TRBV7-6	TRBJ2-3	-	TGTGCCAGCAGCTTATCCGGGACAGGGGGATGGGATACGCGGTATTTT	CASSLSGTGGWDTRYF
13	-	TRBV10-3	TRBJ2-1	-	TGTGCCATCAGTGAGTCTCGCTACAATGAGCAGTTCTTC	CAISESRYNEQFF
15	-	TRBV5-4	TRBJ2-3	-	TGTGCCAGCGGACCGGGGCCATCTAACACAGATACGCAGTATTTT	CASGPGPSNTDTQYF
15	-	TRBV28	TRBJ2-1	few	TGTGCCAGCAGTTTCTCGACAGGAAGATACAATGAGCAGTTCTTC	CASSFSTGRYNEQFF
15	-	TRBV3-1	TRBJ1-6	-	TGTGCCAGCAGACCGGGGCAGGGCTATAATTCACCCCTCCACTTT	CASRPGQGYNSPLHF
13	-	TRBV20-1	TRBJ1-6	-	TGCAGTGCCCCGGGACACCTAAATTCACCCCTCCACTTT	CSAPGHLNSPLHF
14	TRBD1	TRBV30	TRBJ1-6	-	TGTGCCTGGAGTGTACGACAGGGGTATTCACCCCTCCACTTT	CAWSVRQGYSPLHF
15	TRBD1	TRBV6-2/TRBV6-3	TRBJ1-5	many	TGTGCCAGCAGCAATGCCGGGACAGCCTATCAGCCCCAGCATTTT	CASSNAGTAYQPQHF
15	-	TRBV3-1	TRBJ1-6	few	TGTGCCAGCAGCCAGGACCCCTCTATGACATCACCCCTCCACTTT	CASSQDPSMTSPLHF